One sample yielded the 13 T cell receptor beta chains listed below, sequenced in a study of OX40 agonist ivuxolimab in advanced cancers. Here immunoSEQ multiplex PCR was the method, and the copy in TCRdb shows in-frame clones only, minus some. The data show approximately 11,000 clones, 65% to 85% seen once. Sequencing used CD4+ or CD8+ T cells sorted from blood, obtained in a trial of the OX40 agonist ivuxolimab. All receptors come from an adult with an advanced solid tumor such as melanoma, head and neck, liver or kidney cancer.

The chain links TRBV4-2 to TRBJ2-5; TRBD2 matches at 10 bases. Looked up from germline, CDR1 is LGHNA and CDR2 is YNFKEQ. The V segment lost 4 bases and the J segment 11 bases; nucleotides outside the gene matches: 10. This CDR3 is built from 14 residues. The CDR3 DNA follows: TGTGCCAGCAGCCTCCTAGCGGGAGAGCAGGAGCAGTACTTC. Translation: CASSLLAGEQEQYF.

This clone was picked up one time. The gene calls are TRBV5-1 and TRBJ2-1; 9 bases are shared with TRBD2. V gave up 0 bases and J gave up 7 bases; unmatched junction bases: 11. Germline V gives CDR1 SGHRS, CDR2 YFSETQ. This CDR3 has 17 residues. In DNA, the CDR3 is TGCGCCAGCAGCTTGGTTGGGAGCGGGGGGTTAATGAATGAGCAGTTCTTC. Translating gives CASSLVGSGGLMNEQFF.

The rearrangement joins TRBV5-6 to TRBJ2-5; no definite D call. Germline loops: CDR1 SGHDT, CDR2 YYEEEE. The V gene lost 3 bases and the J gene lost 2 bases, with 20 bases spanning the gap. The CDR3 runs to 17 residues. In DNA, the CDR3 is TGTGCCAGCAGCTCCCCGGCCCGAAGCCGGGCGCAAGAGACCCAGTACTTC. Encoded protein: CASSSPARSRAQETQYF.

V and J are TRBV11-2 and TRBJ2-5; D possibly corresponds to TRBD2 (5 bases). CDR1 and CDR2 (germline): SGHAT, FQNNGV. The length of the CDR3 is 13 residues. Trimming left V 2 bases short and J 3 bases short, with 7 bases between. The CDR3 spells CASSLWREETQYF. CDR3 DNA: TGTGCCAGCAGCTTATGGCGGGAAGAGACCCAGTACTTC. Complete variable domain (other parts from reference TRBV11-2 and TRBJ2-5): EAGVAQSPRYKIIEKRQSVAFWCNPISGHATLYWYQQILGQGPKLLIQFQNNGVVDDSQLPKDRFSAERLKGVDSTLKIQPAKLEDSAVYLCASSLWREETQYFGPGTRLLVL.

The CDR3 DNA reads as TGTGCCAGCAGCTTCCAGGGGAACTACGAGCAGTACTTC. Translating gives CASSFQGNYEQYF. The chain combines TRBV7-9 with TRBJ2-7; tentatively, D is TRBD1 (6 bases). CDR3 length: 13 amino acids. Germline V lookup: CDR1 SEHNR, CDR2 FQNEAQ (reference sequence). The V and J ends lost 3 bases and 3 bases respectively, with 9 bases between them.

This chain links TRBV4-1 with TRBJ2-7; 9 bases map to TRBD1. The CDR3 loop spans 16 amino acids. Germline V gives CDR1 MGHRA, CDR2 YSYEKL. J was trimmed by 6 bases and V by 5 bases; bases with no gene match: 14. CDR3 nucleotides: TGCGCCAGCAGCTCAAGGCCGGGACAGGGAACGGGCGAGCAGTACTTC. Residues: CASSSRPGQGTGEQYF.

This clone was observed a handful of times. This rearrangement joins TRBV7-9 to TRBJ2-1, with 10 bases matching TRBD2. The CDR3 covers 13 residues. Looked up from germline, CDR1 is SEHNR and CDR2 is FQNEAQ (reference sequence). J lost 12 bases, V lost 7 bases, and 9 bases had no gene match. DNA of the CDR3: TGTGCCAGCACCGGACTAGCGGCCGTTGGGCAGTTCTTC. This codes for CASTGLAAVGQFF.

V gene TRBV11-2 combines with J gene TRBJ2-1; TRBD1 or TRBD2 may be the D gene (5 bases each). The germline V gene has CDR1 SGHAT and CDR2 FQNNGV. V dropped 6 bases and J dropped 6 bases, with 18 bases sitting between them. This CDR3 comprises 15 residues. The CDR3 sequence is CASRVGGLSRNEQFF. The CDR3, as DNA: TGTGCCAGCAGAGTTGGGGGTTTGTCCCGCAATGAGCAGTTCTTC.

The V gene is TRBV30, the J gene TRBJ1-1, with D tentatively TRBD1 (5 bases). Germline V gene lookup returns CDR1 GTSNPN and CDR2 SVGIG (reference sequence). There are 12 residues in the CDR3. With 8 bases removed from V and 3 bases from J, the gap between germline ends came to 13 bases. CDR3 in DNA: TGTGCCAGCAGGGTGGGGCACACTGAAGCTTTCTTT. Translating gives CASRVGHTEAFF.

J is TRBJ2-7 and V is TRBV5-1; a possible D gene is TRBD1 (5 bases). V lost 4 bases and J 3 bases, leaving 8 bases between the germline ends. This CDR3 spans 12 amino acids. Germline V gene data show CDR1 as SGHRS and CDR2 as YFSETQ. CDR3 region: CASSPDSYEQYF. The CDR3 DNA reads TGCGCCAGCAGCCCCGACAGCTACGAGCAGTACTTC.

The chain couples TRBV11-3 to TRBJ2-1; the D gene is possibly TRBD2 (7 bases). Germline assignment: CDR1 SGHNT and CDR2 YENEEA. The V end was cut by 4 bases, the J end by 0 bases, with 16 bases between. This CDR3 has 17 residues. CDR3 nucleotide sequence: TGTGCCAGCAGCTCAGGCCTCGGGGGGCTCTCCTACAATGAGCAGTTCTTC. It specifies CASSSGLGGLSYNEQFF. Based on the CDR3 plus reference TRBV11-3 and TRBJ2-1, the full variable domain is EAGVVQSPRYKIIEKKQPVAFWCNPISGHNTLYWYLQNLGQGPELLIRYENEEAVDDSQLPKDRFSAERLKGVDSTLKIQPAELGDSAVYLCASSSGLGGLSYNEQFFGPGTRLTVL.

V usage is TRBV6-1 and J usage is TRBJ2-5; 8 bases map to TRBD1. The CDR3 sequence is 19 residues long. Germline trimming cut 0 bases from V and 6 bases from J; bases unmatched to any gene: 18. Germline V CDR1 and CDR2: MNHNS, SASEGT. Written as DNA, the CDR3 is TGTGCCAGCAGTGAAGCTGTTCGGGTTACGAGTGACAGGGGAAAGACCCAGTACTTC. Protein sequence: CASSEAVRVTSDRGKTQYF.

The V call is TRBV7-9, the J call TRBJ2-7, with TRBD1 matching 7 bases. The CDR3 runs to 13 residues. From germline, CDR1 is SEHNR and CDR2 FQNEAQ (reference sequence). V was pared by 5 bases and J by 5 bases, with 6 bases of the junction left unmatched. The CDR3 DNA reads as TGTGCCAGCAGCGCTACAGGGGCCCACGAGCAGTACTTC. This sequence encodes CASSATGAHEQYF. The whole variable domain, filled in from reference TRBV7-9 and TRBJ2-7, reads DTGVSQNPRHKITKRGQNVTFRCDPISEHNRLYWYRQTLGQGPEFLTYFQNEAQLEKSRLLSDRFSAERPKGSFSTLEIQRTEQGDSAMYLCASSATGAHEQYFGPGTRLTVT.